Below, 3 T cell receptor beta chains from the same sample are listed, as sequenced in a study of cytomegalovirus exposure and HLA in healthy donors. The PCR made use of 60 Vbeta and 13 Jbeta primers. Only in-frame clones appear in the TCRdb table, and some are missing; sequencing was by immunoSEQ multiplex PCR. The sample includes 90,000 to 110,000 clones, roughly 13% of them seen just once. Source material: PBMCs. The receptors here all came from a middle-aged man in good health and CMV-seropositive.

This clone was recorded a few times. The CDR3: CASRETGAFSNQPQHF. As DNA, the CDR3 is TGTGCCAGTAGAGAGACAGGGGCGTTCAGCAATCAGCCCCAGCATTTT. V is TRBV19 and J is TRBJ1-5, with 8 bases matching TRBD1. CDR1 LNHDA and CDR2 SQIVND come from the germline V gene (reference sequence). This CDR3 region has 16 residues. The V gene end was trimmed by 6 bases and the J gene end by 1 base; junction bases not matched to a gene: 8. Variable domain in full (rest from reference TRBV19 and TRBJ1-5): DGGITQSPKYLFRKEGQNVTLSCEQNLNHDAMYWYRQDPGQGLRLIYYSQIVNDFQKGDIAEGYSVSREKKESFPLTVTSAQKNPTAFYLCASRETGAFSNQPQHFGDGTRLSIL.

The rearrangement joins TRBV5-1 to TRBJ2-3, with no clear D. Trimming shortened V by 4 bases and J by 4 bases, and 10 bases separated the two germline ends. The CDR3 spans 13 residues. From germline, CDR1 is SGHRS and CDR2 YFSETQ. CDR3 bases: TGCGCCAGCAGCCCCCTAGAGCCAGATACGCAGTATTTT. Encoded protein: CASSPLEPDTQYF.

This clone was observed a handful of times. The rearrangement links TRBV6-5 to TRBJ2-1, with 10 nucleotides matching TRBD2. The CDR3 length is 15 residues. Trimming at V came to 6 bases and at J to 7 bases, leaving 9 bases not matched to a gene. Germline V gene lookup returns CDR1 MNHEY and CDR2 SVGAGI. The CDR3 loop is CASRSLAGDANEQFF. The CDR3 DNA reads TGTGCCAGCAGGTCCCTAGCGGGAGATGCGAATGAGCAGTTCTTC.